These T cell receptor beta chains were read from a single sample in a study of blood T cell repertoires in COVID-19. Method: immunoSEQ multiplex PCR; TCRdb's copy keeps in-frame clones and lacks some. The data hold 200,000 to 300,000 clones, with 86% observed a single time. The sequenced sample was peripheral blood. These receptors all come from a man aged 30 to 39 with active or convalescent COVID-19. Both conserved end residues are part of each CDR3. Fields, in order: clone size, J gene, V gene, D gene, CDR3 protein, CDR3 DNA. A D gene is named only where the DNA matches it firmly. Clone size is not always given. Where it is, it says once, few, many or a class for expanded clones.

. | TRBJ2-7 | TRBV27 | . | CASSLSTGSSYEQYF | TGTGCCAGCAGTTTATCAACAGGGAGCTCCTACGAGCAGTACTTC
. | TRBJ2-7 | TRBV15 | . | CATSRGEGTNPYEQYF | TGTGCCACCAGCAGAGGAGAGGGCACCAACCCCTACGAGCAGTACTTC
. | TRBJ2-7 | TRBV7-2 | TRBD1 | CASTPPRTGFRSNEQYF | TGTGCCAGCACCCCCCCCCGGACAGGGTTCCGTTCTAACGAGCAGTACTTC
. | TRBJ2-1 | TRBV5-1 | . | CASSLTGIYNEQFF | TGCGCCAGCAGCTTGACAGGAATCTACAATGAGCAGTTCTTC
. | TRBJ2-3 | TRBV19 | TRBD2 | CASSFNWGLTKDTQYF | TGTGCCAGTAGTTTCAATTGGGGACTAACAAAAGATACGCAGTATTTT
. | TRBJ2-1 | TRBV15 | TRBD2 | CATSSTSGAYNEQFF | TGTGCCACCAGCAGCACTAGCGGGGCTTACAATGAGCAGTTCTTC
. | TRBJ2-1 | TRBV6-6 | TRBD2 | CASRTSGAGNEQFF | TGTGCCAGCAGAACAAGCGGGGCCGGCAATGAGCAGTTCTTC
. | TRBJ2-7 | TRBV18 | . | CASSPTTTYEQYF | TGTGCCAGCTCACCAACGACTACCTACGAGCAGTACTTC
. | TRBJ1-4 | TRBV2 | . | CASLRGGLWTNEKLFF | TGTGCCAGCCTACGCGGGGGTTTGTGGACTAATGAAAAACTGTTTTTT
. | TRBJ2-5 | TRBV15 | TRBD2 | CATSSAGTSVSEETQYF | TGTGCCACCAGCAGCGCCGGGACTAGCGTCTCGGAAGAGACCCAGTACTTC
. | TRBJ1-5 | TRBV18 | . | CASSPNTLGYSNQPQHF | TGTGCCAGCTCACCAAACACCCTGGGCTATAGCAATCAGCCCCAGCATTTT
. | TRBJ1-5 | TRBV5-5 | . | CASSLWAESNQPQHF | TGTGCCAGCAGCTTGTGGGCAGAGAGCAATCAGCCCCAGCATTTT
once | TRBJ2-3 | TRBV7-8 | . | CASIPGSTDTQYF | TGTGCCAGCATTCCGGGGAGCACAGATACGCAGTATTTT
few | TRBJ2-7 | TRBV29-1 | . | CSSRGDSYEQYF | TGCAGCTCACGCGGGGACTCCTACGAGCAGTACTTC
few | TRBJ1-5 | TRBV6-1 | . | CASSDIRGRDQPQHF | TGTGCCAGCAGTGACATCAGGGGCCGGGATCAGCCCCAGCATTTT
. | TRBJ1-2 | TRBV6-1 | . | CASSEWIPDIAFHTF | TGTGCCAGCAGTGAATGGATTCCGGACATCGCTTTTCACACCTTC
. | TRBJ1-5 | TRBV5-5 | . | CASSLWAVNQPQHF | TGTGCCAGCAGCTTGTGGGCCGTCAATCAGCCCCAGCATTTT
. | TRBJ1-5 | TRBV7-2 | TRBD1 | CASSFGTANQPQHF | TGTGCCAGCAGTTTCGGGACAGCGAATCAGCCCCAGCATTTT
. | TRBJ2-5 | TRBV27 | . | CASSGGGGWQETQYF | TGTGCCAGCAGTGGAGGGGGGGGGTGGCAAGAGACCCAGTACTTC
. | TRBJ1-2 | TRBV4-3 | TRBD1 | CASSQTAGTANYGYTF | TGCGCCAGCAGCCAGACAGCCGGGACAGCTAACTATGGCTACACCTTC
. | TRBJ1-2 | TRBV4-2 | TRBD1 | CASSQLGGQARYGYTF | TGTGCCAGCAGCCAACTAGGGGGACAGGCGAGGTATGGCTACACCTTC
. | TRBJ1-4 | TRBV4-3 | TRBD1 | CASSRLRGGQGYEKLFF | TGCGCCAGCAGCCGCCTTCGAGGCGGACAGGGGTATGAAAAACTGTTTTTT
. | TRBJ1-2 | TRBV6-1 | . | CASSENSGGFWNYGYTF | TGTGCCAGCAGTGAAAACTCGGGGGGTTTCTGGAACTATGGCTACACCTTC
. | TRBJ2-7 | TRBV11-2 | . | CASSGGGDRSYEQYF | TGTGCCAGCAGCGGTGGGGGGGACAGGTCCTACGAGCAGTACTTC